The 11 T cell receptor beta chains below all came from one sample that was sequenced in a study of cytomegalovirus exposure and HLA in healthy donors. The PCR was carried out with 60 Vbeta primers and 13 Jbeta primers. The assay was immunoSEQ multiplex PCR, and TCRdb's table has in-frame clones only and misses some. The sample lists 130,000 to 150,000 clones; 80% were seen once. The specimen sequenced was PBMCs. Every receptor here comes from a woman aged 25 to 39 in good health and CMV-seronegative.

The chain carries TRBV27 and TRBJ2-1; 7 bases align to TRBD1. Germline-derived CDR1 and CDR2 are MNHEY and SMNVEV (reference sequence). Losses at the gene ends were 7 bases for V and 3 bases for J; bases not matched to a gene: 9. The CDR3 covers 15 residues. The CDR3 here is CASNRQGTVYNEQFF. CDR3 nucleotides: TGTGCCAGCAATAGACAGGGTACTGTCTACAATGAGCAGTTCTTC.

The rearrangement uses TRBV6-1 and TRBJ2-7, with D maybe TRBD2 (5 bases). This CDR3 has 12 residues. Germline V lookup: CDR1 MNHNS, CDR2 SASEGT. V shed 3 bases and J shed 6 bases, with 9 bases lying between them. Here the CDR3 DNA reads TGTGCCAGCAGTGACGGCGGGCGCGAGCAGTACTTC. This encodes CASSDGGREQYF.

This sequence joins TRBV7-8 and TRBJ2-5; 8 bases line up with TRBD2. Germline lookup yields CDR1 SGHVS and CDR2 FQNEAQ. The V and J ends lost 1 base and 10 bases, in that order; junction bases with no gene match: 20. The CDR3 is 18 residues long. The CDR3 loop is CASSLVASGPVRVGGQYF. CDR3 nucleotide sequence: TGTGCCAGCAGCTTAGTTGCTAGCGGGCCTGTCCGCGTGGGCGGCCAGTACTTC.

CDR3 sequence reads: CASSSDRGRSFDEQFF. CDR3 coding DNA: TGTGCCAGCAGCTCCGACAGGGGGCGATCGTTCGATGAGCAGTTCTTC. The chain joins TRBV7-9 to TRBJ2-1; 10 bases match TRBD1. V lost 4 bases, J lost 8 bases, and 11 bases stayed unmatched. Germline V gives CDR1 SEHNR, CDR2 FQNEAQ (reference sequence). This CDR3 contains 16 residues.

The rearrangement links TRBV2 to TRBJ1-2; weak D call: TRBD1 (5 bases). CDR1 and CDR2 (germline): SNHLY, FYNNEI. Between the trimmed V and J ends, which lost 7 bases and 3 bases, there was a span of 12 bases. This CDR3 region has 13 residues. DNA for the CDR3: TGTGCCAGCATTTGGACACCATACTATGGCTACACCTTC. Translation gives CASIWTPYYGYTF.

This clone showed up just once. The chain is built from TRBV27 and TRBJ1-5; 9 nucleotides agree with TRBD1. The V segment lost 4 bases and the J segment 2 bases; nucleotides outside the gene matches: 6. CDR1 and CDR2 (germline): MNHEY, SMNVEV (reference sequence). The CDR3 is made up of 16 amino acids. The CDR3 coding sequence is TGTGCCAGCAGTTCCGGACAGGGGTTGGGCAATCAGCCCCAGCATTTT. This sequence encodes CASSSGQGLGNQPQHF.

This clone was found a few times. The chain links TRBV10-1 to TRBJ1-1; 10 bases line up with TRBD1. The CDR3 length is 17 residues. The V gene's germline CDR1 is WNHNN and CDR2 SYGVQD (reference sequence). J lost 2 bases, V lost 4 bases, and 10 bases had no gene match. CDR3 amino acids: CASSASGTGALNTEAFF. Written as DNA, the CDR3 is TGCGCCAGCAGTGCATCAGGGACAGGGGCCCTCAACACTGAAGCTTTCTTT.

This clone was detected only once. The chain links TRBV29-1 to TRBJ2-3; 7 positions agree with TRBD2. CDR3 length: 14 amino acids. The V gene end was trimmed by 2 bases and the J gene end by 2 bases; junction bases not matched to a gene: 4. Germline-derived CDR1 and CDR2 are SQVTM and ANQGSEA. The DNA for the CDR3 is TGCAGCGTTGAAACGGGAGGATTCACAGATACGCAGTATTTT. It translates to CSVETGGFTDTQYF.

The gene calls are TRBV5-4 and TRBJ2-1, with D possibly TRBD1 on 5 matching bases. CDR3 length: 16 residues. Germline V lookup: CDR1 SGHNT, CDR2 YYREEE (reference sequence). The V end was cut by 3 bases, the J end by 4 bases, with 17 bases between. The CDR3 loop is CASSSRVDGGYNEQFF. The CDR3 bases are TGTGCCAGCAGCTCCAGGGTCGACGGTGGGTACAATGAGCAGTTCTTC.

The V gene is TRBV7-8, the J gene TRBJ2-2; the D gene is possibly TRBD2 (6 bases). CDR1 is SGHVS, CDR2 FQNEAQ, per germline. CDR3 length: 15 amino acids. The V end lost 1 base, the J end lost 4 bases, and 10 bases lay between the germline ends. The CDR3 sequence is CASSLGLVGTGELFF. CDR3 sequence (DNA): TGTGCCAGCAGCTTAGGACTAGTGGGCACCGGGGAGCTGTTTTTT. Filled out from reference TRBV7-8 and TRBJ2-2, the complete variable domain reads GAGVSQSPRYKVAKRGQDVALRCDPISGHVSLFWYQQALGQGPEFLTYFQNEAQLDKSGLPSDRFFAERPEGSVSTLKIQRTQQEDSAVYLCASSLGLVGTGELFFGEGSRLTVL.

The CDR3 coding sequence is TGTGCCAGCAGCCTGGCAAGGACTAGCGAGACCCAGTACTTC. This translates into CASSLARTSETQYF. The J gene is TRBJ2-5, the V gene TRBV4-2, with 8 positions matching TRBD2. The germline V gene encodes CDR1 LGHNA and CDR2 YNFKEQ. The V gene end was trimmed by 4 bases and the J gene end by 5 bases; junction bases not matched to a gene: 6. The CDR3 is 14 amino acids.